This entry is about one TCR beta chain. Enrollment of patients from Seattle took place during active infection, with longitudinal follow-up. The data stem from a study of blood T cell repertoires in COVID-19. Study in general: Nucleic acid was either cDNA or gDNA, and it came from T cells, B-cell-depleted T cells, or PBMCs.

Trimming at V came to 6 bases and at J to 3 bases, leaving 1 base not matched to a gene. Germline-derived CDR1 and CDR2 are MGHDK and SYGVNS. This CDR3 contains 12 residues. The method was immunoSEQ multiplex PCR; TCRdb's version includes in-frame clones alone and lacks a portion of them. Here the sample spans 200,000 to 250,000 clones, approximately 90% being singletons. The TCR sequence derives from a man aged 50-59 years with COVID-19, enrolled during active disease. The sequencing input was peripheral blood. The chain links TRBV25-1 to TRBJ1-2, with 7 bases lining up with TRBD1. The CDR3 bases are TGTGCCAGCAGGGGACAGCACTATGGCTACACCTTC. This encodes CASRGQHYGYTF.